This T cell receptor beta chain was sequenced during a study of shared clonotypes between healthy human individuals. Overall study findings and caveats: Generally, naive subsets came out with larger estimated richness than memory subsets. It was the non-shared clonotypes that had lower generation probabilities than clonotypes shared by all four donors.

This CDR3 contains 13 residues. The ends were cut back, 2 bases at V and 5 bases at J, with 9 bases in the middle. CDR1 MDHEN and CDR2 SYDVKM come from the germline V gene. Terminally differentiated effector memory CD45RA+ cells were left out of the naive CD8 fraction, which was CD45RO-negative and positively selected for CCR7. Profiling relied on immunoSEQ multiplex PCR, and the TCRdb table lists in-frame clones only, not all of them. This sample has 1.5 million to 2.5 million clones; roughly 95% occur once, and the top ten carry around 1%. As for this clone: The antigen is undetermined. At the DNA level, this CDR3 is encoded by other sequences in the same sample as well.

The receptor was derived from a man between 18 and 35 years old in good health. J is TRBJ2-5 and V is TRBV28; D may be TRBD1 or TRBD2 (6 bases each). What was sequenced was naive CD8+ T cells sorted from blood. The chain's CDR3 is CASSLLGGETQYF. CDR3 bases: TGTGCCAGCAGTTTACTAGGGGGGGAGACCCAGTACTTC. The variable domain in full, completed from reference TRBV28 and TRBJ2-5, reads DVKVTQSSRYLVKRTGEKVFLECVQDMDHENMFWYRQDPGLGLRLIYFSYDVKMKEKGDIPEGYSVSREKKERFSLILESASTNQTSMYLCASSLLGGETQYFGPGTRLLVL.